The present T cell receptor (beta chain) was sequenced within a study of blood T cell repertoires in COVID-19. Study details: Both acute and convalescent COVID-19 samples were obtained from the United States, Italy and Spain. From T cells, B-cell-depleted T cells, or PBMCs came the material, which was cDNA or gDNA.

In the original workflow: Estimation of nucleated cell counts relied on the amplification of reference gene primers. Libraries were prepared by immunoSEQ multiplex PCR; TCRdb keeps only in-frame clonotypes and omits some of them. That table supplies the V and J calls and clone size; D and trimming were determined from the DNA. The repertoire has roughly 43,000 clones, 70% to 90% of them found once; the top ten carry more than 4.5%. Germline V lookup: CDR1 SQVTM, CDR2 ANQGSEA. The CDR3 has 15 amino acids. V was clipped by 6 bases and J by 1 base; unmatched bases: 7. Source material: peripheral blood. This rearrangement joins TRBV29-1 to TRBJ2-1; 9 bases align to TRBD1. This clonotype was obtained from a human donor in a cohort sampled during active COVID-19. Here the CDR3 reads CSVNFGQGSYNEQFF. CDR3 sequence (DNA): TGCAGCGTCAACTTTGGACAGGGGTCCTACAATGAGCAGTTCTTC.